This T cell receptor (beta chain) originates from a study of T cell repertoires in cytomegalovirus infection. Looking at the study overall: Researchers turned to recently identified HLA-C-restricted CMV epitopes as well as well-studied HLA-B-restricted ones. Indicated by public TCR beta signatures were CMV infection and matching HLA type. General observations from the study: Cumulative public TCR beta family frequency identified CMV carriers with the relevant HLA. HLA-C-restricted, CMV-specific TCR beta clonotypes were dominant ex vivo.

This CDR3 has 16 amino acids. Germline assignment: CDR1 MNHNS and CDR2 SASEGT. V lost 6 bases to trimming and J lost 1 base; unmatched junction nucleotides: 6. As for this clonotype: What it recognizes is unknown.

TCRdb reprocessed the reads with MiXCR, giving one entry per CDR3 protein. The table shows roughly 920,000 distinct CDR3 sequences, with approximately 33% occurring only once. The sequence came from a human donor in good health (CMV status not recorded). Some clones in this sample may be carry-over from other donors' samples. The chain uses TRBV6-1 and TRBJ2-2; 9 bases map to TRBD2. Sequenced material: cultured CD8+ T cells from PBMCs, taken from culture after CMV antigen stimulation. This CDR3 reads CASRALAGLNTGELFF. In DNA form, the CDR3 reads TGTGCCAGCAGGGCTCTAGCGGGGTTGAACACCGGGGAGCTGTTTTTT.